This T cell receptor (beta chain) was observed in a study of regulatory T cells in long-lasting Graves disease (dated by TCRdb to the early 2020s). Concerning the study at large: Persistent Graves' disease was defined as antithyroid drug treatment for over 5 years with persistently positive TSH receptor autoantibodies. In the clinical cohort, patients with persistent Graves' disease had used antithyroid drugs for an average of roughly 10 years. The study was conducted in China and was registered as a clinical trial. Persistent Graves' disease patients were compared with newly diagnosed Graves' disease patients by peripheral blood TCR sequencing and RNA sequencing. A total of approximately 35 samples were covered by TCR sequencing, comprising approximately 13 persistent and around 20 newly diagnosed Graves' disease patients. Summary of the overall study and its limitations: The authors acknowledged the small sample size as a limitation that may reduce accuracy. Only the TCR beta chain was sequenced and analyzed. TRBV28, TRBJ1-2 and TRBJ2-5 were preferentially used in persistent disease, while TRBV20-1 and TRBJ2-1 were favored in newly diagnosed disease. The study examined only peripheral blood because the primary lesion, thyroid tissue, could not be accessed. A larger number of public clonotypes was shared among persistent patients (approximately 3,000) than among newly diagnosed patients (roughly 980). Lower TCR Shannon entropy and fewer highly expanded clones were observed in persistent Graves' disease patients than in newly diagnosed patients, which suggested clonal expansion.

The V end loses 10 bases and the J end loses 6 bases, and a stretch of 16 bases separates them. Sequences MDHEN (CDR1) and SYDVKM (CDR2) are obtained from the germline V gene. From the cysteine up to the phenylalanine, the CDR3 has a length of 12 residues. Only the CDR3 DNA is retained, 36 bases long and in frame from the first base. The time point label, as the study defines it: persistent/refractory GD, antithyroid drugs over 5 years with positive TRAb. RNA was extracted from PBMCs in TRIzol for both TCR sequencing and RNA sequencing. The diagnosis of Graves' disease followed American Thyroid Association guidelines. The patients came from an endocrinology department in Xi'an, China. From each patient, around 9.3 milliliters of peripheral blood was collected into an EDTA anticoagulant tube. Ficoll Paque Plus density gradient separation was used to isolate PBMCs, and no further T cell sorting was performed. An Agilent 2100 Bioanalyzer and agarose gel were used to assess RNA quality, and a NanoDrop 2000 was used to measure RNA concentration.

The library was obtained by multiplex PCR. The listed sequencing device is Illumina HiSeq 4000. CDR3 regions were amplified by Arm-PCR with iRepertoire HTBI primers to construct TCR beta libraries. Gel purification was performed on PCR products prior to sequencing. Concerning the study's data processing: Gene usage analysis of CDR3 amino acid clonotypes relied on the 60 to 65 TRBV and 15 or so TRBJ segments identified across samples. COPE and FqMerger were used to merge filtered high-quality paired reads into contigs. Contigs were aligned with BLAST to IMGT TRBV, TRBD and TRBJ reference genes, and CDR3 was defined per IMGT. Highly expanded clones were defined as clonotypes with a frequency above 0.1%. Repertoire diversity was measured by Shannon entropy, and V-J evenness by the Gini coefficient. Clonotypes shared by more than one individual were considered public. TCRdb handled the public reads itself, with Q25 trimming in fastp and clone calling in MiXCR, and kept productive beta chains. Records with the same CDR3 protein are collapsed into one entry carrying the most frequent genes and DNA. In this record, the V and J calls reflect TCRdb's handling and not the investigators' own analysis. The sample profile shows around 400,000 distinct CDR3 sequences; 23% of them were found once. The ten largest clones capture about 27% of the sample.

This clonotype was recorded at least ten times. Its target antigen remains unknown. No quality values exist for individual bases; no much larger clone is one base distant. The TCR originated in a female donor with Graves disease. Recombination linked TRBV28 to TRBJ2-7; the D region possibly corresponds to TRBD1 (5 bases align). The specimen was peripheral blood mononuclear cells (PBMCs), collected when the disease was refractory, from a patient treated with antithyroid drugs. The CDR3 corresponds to CATGWGRVEQYF. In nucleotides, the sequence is TGTGCCACCGGTTGGGGCAGGGTCGAGCAGTACTTC.